The entry below gives a single T cell receptor beta chain sequence along with its context. Its antigen is not identified. The method was immunoSEQ multiplex PCR; TCRdb's version includes in-frame clones alone and lacks a portion of them. The sample shows over a million clones, roughly 96% of them seen only once. The data belong to a study of shared clonotypes between healthy human individuals. Across the study: Sampling drew on donors who were two women and three men aged 18 to 49.

Study-wide results and caveats: Larger estimated richness was generally seen in naive subsets than in memory subsets.

This CDR3 has 11 residues. CDR1 MNHEY and CDR2 SMNVEV come from the germline V gene (reference sequence). Trimming took off 6 bases at V and 6 bases at J, with 7 bases between the two ends. Sequencing was performed on naive CD4+ T cells sorted from blood. Sample subset: CD45RA+ positively selected. The receptor was derived from a young man in good health. The chain combines TRBV27 with TRBJ2-3; no definite D call. CDR3 sequence (DNA): TGTGCCAGCAGCCGTAGCGATACGCAGTATTTT. Amino acids: CASSRSDTQYF.